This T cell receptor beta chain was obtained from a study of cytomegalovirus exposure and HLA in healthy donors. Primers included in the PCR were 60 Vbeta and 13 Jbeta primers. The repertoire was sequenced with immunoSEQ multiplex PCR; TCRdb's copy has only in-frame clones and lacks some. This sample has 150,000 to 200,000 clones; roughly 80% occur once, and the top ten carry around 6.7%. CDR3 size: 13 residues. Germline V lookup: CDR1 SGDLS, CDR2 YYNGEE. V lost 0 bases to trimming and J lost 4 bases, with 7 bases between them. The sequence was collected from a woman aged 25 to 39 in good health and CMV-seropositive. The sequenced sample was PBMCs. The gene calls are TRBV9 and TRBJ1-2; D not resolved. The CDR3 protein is CASSVEFGYGYTF. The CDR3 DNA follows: TGTGCCAGCAGCGTAGAATTCGGCTATGGCTACACCTTC. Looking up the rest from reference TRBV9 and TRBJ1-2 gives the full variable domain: DSGVTQTPKHLITATGQRVTLRCSPRSGDLSVYWYQQSLDQGLQFLIQYYNGEERAKGNILERFSAQQFPDLHSELNLSSLELGDSALYFCASSVEFGYGYTFGSGTRLTVV.